The entry below describes one TCR beta chain. PCR used 60 Vbeta primers and 13 Jbeta primers. Measured with immunoSEQ multiplex PCR; TCRdb has only the in-frame clones, and not every one. The sample records some 190,000 clones, around 81% being singletons. The source of the sample is a study of cytomegalovirus exposure and HLA in healthy donors. Overall study context: Of the donors genotyped, about 390 in all, 75% to 85% fell in the Caucasian-associated ancestry cluster.

Trimming took 2 bases from V and 0 from J; bases not matched to a gene: 1. The CDR3 length is 15 residues. The germline CDR1 and CDR2 sequences are LGHNA and YSLEER. The gene calls are TRBV4-3 and TRBJ2-7; 10 positions agree with TRBD1. What was sequenced was PBMCs. The clonotype was recovered from a man aged 18 to 30 in good health and CMV-seronegative. CDR3 in DNA: TGCGCCAGCAGCCAACGGACAGGGGGCTCCTACGAGCAGTACTTC. This sequence encodes CASSQRTGGSYEQYF.